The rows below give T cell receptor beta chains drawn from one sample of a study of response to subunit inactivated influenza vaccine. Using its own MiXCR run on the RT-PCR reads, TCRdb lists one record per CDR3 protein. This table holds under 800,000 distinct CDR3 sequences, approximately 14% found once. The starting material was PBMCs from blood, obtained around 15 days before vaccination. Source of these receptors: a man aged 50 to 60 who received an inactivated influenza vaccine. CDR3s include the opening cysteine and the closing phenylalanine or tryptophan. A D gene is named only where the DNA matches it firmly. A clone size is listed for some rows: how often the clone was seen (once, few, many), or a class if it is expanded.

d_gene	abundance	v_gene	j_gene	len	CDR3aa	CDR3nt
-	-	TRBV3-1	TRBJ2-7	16	CASSQEEGVFTYEQYF	TGTGCCAGCAGCCAAGAAGAGGGGGTTTTCACCTACGAGCAGTACTTC
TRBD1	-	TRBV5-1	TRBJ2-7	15	CASSATGTGVHEQYF	TGCGCCAGCAGCGCTACCGGGACAGGGGTCCACGAGCAGTACTTC
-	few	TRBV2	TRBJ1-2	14	CASTPHAGAYGYTF	TGTGCCAGCACCCCCCACGCGGGGGCCTATGGCTACACCTTC
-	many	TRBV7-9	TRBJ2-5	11	CASSFTETQYF	TGTGCCAGCAGCTTTACGGAGACCCAGTACTTC
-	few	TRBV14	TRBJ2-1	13	CASSQYSEFEQFF	TGTGCCAGCAGCCAGTACTCTGAGTTTGAGCAGTTCTTC
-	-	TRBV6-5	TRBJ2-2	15	CASSYDRMNTGELFF	TGTGCCAGCAGTTACGACAGGATGAACACCGGGGAGCTGTTTTTT
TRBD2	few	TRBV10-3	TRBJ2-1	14	CAIRPGLAGNEQFF	TGTGCCATCAGACCGGGACTAGCAGGCAATGAGCAGTTCTTC
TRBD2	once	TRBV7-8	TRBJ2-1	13	CASSLDREGEQFF	TGTGCCAGCAGCTTAGATAGGGAGGGTGAGCAGTTCTTC
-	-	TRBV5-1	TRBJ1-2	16	CASSLDQGLGSDGYTF	TGCGCCAGCAGCTTGGATCAGGGGCTGGGTTCGGACGGCTACACCTTC
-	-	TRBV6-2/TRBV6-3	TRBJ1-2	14	CASREVVTNYGYTF	TGTGCCAGCAGAGAAGTCGTCACTAACTATGGCTACACCTTC
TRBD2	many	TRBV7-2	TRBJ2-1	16	CASTQIGEGSYNEQFF	TGTGCCAGCACCCAAATCGGGGAGGGCTCCTACAATGAGCAGTTCTTC
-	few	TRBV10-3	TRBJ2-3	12	CAISALTDTQYF	TGTGCCATCAGCGCCCTCACAGATACGCAGTATTTT
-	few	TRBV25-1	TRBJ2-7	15	CASSEWGTGPSEQYF	TGTGCCAGCAGTGAATGGGGGACGGGACCCTCCGAGCAGTACTTC
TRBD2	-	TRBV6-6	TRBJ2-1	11	CASSPAGGRFF	TGTGCCAGCAGTCCAGCGGGAGGACGGTTCTTC
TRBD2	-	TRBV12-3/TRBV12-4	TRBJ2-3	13	CASQGLGLDTQYF	TGTGCCAGCCAGGGACTAGGGCTAGATACGCAGTATTTT
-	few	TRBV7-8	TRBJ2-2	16	CASSLPAGVGTGELFF	TGTGCCAGCAGCCTCCCGGCCGGTGTGGGGACCGGGGAGCTGTTTTTT
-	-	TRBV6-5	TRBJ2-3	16	CASSYSDSPLGGTQYF	TGTGCCAGCAGTTACTCAGACTCCCCATTAGGGGGTACGCAGTATTTT
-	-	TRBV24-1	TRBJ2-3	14	CATSSAGFTDTQYF	TGTGCCACCAGTTCAGCGGGTTTCACAGATACGCAGTATTTT
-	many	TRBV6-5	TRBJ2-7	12	CASSFQGGEQYF	TGTGCCAGCAGTTTCCAGGGGGGGGAGCAGTACTTC
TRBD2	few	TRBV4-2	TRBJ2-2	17	CASSRESGLVITGELFF	TGTGCCAGCAGCCGGGAGTCGGGACTAGTAATCACCGGGGAGCTGTTTTTT
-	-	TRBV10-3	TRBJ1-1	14	CAISARGGNTEAFF	TGTGCCATCAGTGCGCGGGGAGGGAACACTGAAGCTTTCTTT
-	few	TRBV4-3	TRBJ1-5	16	CASSQDRAGAAQPQHF	TGCGCCAGCAGCCAAGATCGGGCCGGTGCAGCACAGCCCCAGCATTTT
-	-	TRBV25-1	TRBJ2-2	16	CASSDPGAGNTGELFF	TGTGCCAGCAGTGACCCAGGGGCAGGGAACACCGGGGAGCTGTTTTTT
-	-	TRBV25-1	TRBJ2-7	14	CASSELGGVGEQYF	TGTGCCAGCAGTGAATTAGGGGGAGTGGGCGAGCAGTACTTC
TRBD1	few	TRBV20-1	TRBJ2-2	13	CSAIQGYTGELFF	TGCAGTGCTATACAGGGGTACACCGGGGAGCTGTTTTTT
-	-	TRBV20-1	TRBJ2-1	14	CSASSLSLGNEQFF	TGCAGTGCTAGCTCGCTCTCACTGGGCAATGAGCAGTTCTTC
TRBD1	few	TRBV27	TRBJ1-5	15	CASAPGQGRNQPQHF	TGTGCCAGCGCACCGGGACAGGGCCGCAATCAGCCCCAGCATTTT
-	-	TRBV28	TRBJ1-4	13	CASRLGGNEKLFF	TGTGCCAGCAGATTAGGGGGAAATGAAAAACTGTTTTTT
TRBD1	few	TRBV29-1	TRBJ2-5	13	CSVERTGGETQYF	TGCAGCGTTGAAAGGACAGGGGGAGAGACCCAGTACTTC
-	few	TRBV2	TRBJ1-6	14	CASKVGGVNSPLHF	TGTGCCAGCAAGGTGGGGGGAGTTAATTCACCCCTCCACTTT
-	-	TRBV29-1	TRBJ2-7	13	CSFIFPGHYEQYF	TGCAGCTTCATTTTCCCGGGACACTACGAGCAGTACTTC
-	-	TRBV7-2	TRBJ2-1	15	CASSLGGSVFNEQFF	TGTGCCAGCAGCTTAGGCGGGTCAGTATTTAATGAGCAGTTCTTC
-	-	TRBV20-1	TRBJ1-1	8	CSANQGLF	TGCAGTGCTAATCAGGGCCTCTTT
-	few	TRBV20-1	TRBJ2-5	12	CSARDAQETQYF	TGCAGTGCTAGAGACGCCCAAGAGACCCAGTACTTC
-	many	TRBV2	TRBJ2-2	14	CASSGGMNTGELFF	TGTGCCAGCAGTGGGGGGATGAACACCGGGGAGCTGTTTTTT
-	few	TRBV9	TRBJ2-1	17	CASSVLPGRYSYNEQFF	TGTGCCAGCAGCGTCCTCCCCGGGAGATACTCCTACAATGAGCAGTTCTTC
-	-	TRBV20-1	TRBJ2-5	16	CSARPGTAGQQGTQYF	TGCAGTGCTCGGCCCGGAACCGCGGGACAACAGGGGACCCAGTACTTC